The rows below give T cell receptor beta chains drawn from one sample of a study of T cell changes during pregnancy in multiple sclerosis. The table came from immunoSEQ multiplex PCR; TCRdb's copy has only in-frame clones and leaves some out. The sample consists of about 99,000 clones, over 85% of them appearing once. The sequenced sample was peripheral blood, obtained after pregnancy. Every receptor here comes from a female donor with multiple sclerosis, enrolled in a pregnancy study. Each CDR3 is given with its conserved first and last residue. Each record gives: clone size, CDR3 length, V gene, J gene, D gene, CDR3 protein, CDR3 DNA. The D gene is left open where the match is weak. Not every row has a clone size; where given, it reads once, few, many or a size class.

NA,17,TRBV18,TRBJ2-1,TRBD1,CASSPGQGAKGGNEQFF,TGTGCCAGCTCACCGGGACAGGGGGCTAAAGGTGGCAATGAGCAGTTCTTC
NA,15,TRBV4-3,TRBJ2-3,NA,CASSQDRTEADTQYF,TGCGCCAGCAGCCAAGATCGGACGGAGGCAGATACGCAGTATTTT
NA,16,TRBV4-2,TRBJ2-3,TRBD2,CASSQGTSGSVDTQYF,TGTGCCAGCAGCCAAGGGACTAGCGGGAGTGTAGATACGCAGTATTTT
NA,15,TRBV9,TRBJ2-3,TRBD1,CASSERGRGTDTQYF,TGTGCCAGCAGCGAAAGGGGGCGCGGCACAGATACGCAGTATTTT
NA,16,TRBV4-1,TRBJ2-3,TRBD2,CASSQDAAGAGDTQYF,TGCGCCAGCAGCCAAGATGCCGCGGGAGCAGGAGATACGCAGTATTTT
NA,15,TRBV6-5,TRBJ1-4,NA,CASSYGGAANEKLFF,TGTGCCAGCAGTTACGGAGGGGCGGCTAATGAAAAACTGTTTTTT
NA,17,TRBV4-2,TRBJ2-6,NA,CASSQGQGTPGANVLTF,TGTGCCAGCAGCCAAGGGCAGGGAACCCCTGGGGCCAACGTCCTGACTTTC
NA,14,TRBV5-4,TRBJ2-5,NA,CASSLETDTETQYF,TGTGCCAGCAGCTTGGAAACAGATACAGAGACCCAGTACTTC
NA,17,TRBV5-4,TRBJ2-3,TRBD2,CASNPGGLALSTDTQYF,TGTGCCAGCAACCCAGGTGGACTAGCCCTTAGCACAGATACGCAGTATTTT
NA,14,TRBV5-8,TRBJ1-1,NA,CASSLTAMNTEAFF,TGTGCCAGCAGCTTAACAGCCATGAACACTGAAGCTTTCTTT
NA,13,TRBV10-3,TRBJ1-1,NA,CAIMRQANTEAFF,TGTGCCATCATGCGGCAAGCGAACACTGAAGCTTTCTTT
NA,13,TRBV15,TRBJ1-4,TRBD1,CATRRQGDEKLFF,TGTGCCACCAGACGACAGGGAGATGAAAAACTGTTTTTT
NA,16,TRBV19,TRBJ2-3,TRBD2,CASRKGTSGTWGTQYF,TGTGCCAGTAGAAAGGGGACTAGCGGGACATGGGGTACGCAGTATTTT
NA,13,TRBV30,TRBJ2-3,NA,CAWSPRSTDTQYF,TGTGCCTGGTCCCCCCGTAGCACAGATACGCAGTATTTT
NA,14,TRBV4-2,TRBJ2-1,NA,CASSQDPLGDEQFF,TGTGCCAGCAGCCAAGACCCCCTAGGGGATGAGCAGTTCTTC
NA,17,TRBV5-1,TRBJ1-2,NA,CASSLDEGNLANYGYTF,TGCGCCAGCAGCTTGGATGAGGGCAACTTAGCTAACTATGGCTACACCTTC
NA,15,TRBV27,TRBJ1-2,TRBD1,CASSSSGQGARGYTF,TGTGCCAGCAGCTCCTCGGGACAGGGGGCGAGGGGCTACACCTTC
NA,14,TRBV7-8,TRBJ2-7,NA,CASSLEGRDNEQYF,TGTGCCAGCAGCTTAGAGGGGAGGGACAACGAGCAGTACTTC
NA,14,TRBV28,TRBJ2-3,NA,CASTWGQGQDTQYF,TGTGCCAGCACCTGGGGCCAGGGGCAAGATACGCAGTATTTT
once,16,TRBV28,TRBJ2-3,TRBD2,CASSLSSVAGTDTQYF,TGTGCCAGCAGTTTATCGTCGGTAGCGGGAACAGATACGCAGTATTTT
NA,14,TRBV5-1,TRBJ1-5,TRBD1,CASSRTGNGQPQHF,TGCGCCAGCAGCCGGACAGGGAACGGACAGCCCCAGCATTTT
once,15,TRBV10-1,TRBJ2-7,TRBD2,CASSDVSSGTYEQYF,TGCGCCAGCAGTGACGTGTCTAGCGGCACCTACGAGCAGTACTTC
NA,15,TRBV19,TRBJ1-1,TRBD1,CASSMTGALITEAFF,TGTGCCAGTAGTATGACAGGGGCCCTGATCACTGAAGCTTTCTTT
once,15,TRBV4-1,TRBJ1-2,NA,CASSQLFNSRYGYTF,TGCGCCAGCAGCCAATTGTTTAATTCCCGCTATGGCTACACCTTC
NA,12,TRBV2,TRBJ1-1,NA,CASSDVNTEAFF,TGTGCCAGCAGTGACGTGAACACTGAAGCTTTCTTT
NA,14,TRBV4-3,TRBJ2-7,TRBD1,CASSRLQGVGEQYF,TGCGCCAGCAGCCGTCTCCAGGGGGTGGGCGAGCAGTACTTC
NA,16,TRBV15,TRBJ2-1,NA,CATSRGYYPSYNEQFF,TGTGCCACCAGCAGAGGATACTACCCCTCCTACAATGAGCAGTTCTTC
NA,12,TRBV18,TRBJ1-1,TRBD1,CASSRGTAEAFF,TGTGCCAGCTCAAGGGGGACAGCTGAAGCTTTCTTT
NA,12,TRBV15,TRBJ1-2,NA,CATSRAGQGYTF,TGTGCCACCAGCAGAGCAGGGCAGGGCTACACCTTC
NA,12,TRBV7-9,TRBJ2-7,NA,CASTGAPYEQYF,TGTGCCAGCACAGGGGCTCCCTACGAGCAGTACTTC
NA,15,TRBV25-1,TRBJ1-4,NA,CASSIPGTYHEKLFF,TGTGCCAGCAGTATTCCCGGGACATACCATGAAAAACTGTTTTTT
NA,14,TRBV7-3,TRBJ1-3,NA,CASSSGDYGNTIYF,TGTGCCAGCAGTTCCGGGGACTACGGAAACACCATATATTTT
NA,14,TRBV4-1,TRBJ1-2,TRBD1,CASSQDSRGVGYTF,TGCGCCAGCAGCCAAGATAGCAGGGGGGTTGGCTACACCTTC
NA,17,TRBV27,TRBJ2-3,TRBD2,CASSLPGLAGGTDTQYF,TGTGCCAGCAGTTTACCGGGACTAGCGGGAGGGACAGATACGCAGTATTTT
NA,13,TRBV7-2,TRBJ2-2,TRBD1,CASRRTGSGELFF,TGTGCCAGCAGACGGACAGGGTCCGGGGAGCTGTTTTTT
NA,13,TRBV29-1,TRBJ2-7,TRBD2,CSAFSGTTYEQYF,TGCAGCGCATTTAGCGGGACCACCTACGAGCAGTACTTC
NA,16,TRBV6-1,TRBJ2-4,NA,CASSGGDPLAKNIQYF,TGTGCCAGCAGTGGGGGGGACCCGCTAGCCAAAAACATTCAGTACTTC
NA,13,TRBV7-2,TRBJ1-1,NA,CASSTRGNTEAFF,TGTGCCAGCAGCACCAGGGGGAACACTGAAGCTTTCTTT
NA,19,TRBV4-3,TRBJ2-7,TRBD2,CASSRLGLAGGQSSYEQYF,TGCGCCAGCAGCCGCTTGGGACTAGCGGGAGGGCAATCCTCCTACGAGCAGTACTTC
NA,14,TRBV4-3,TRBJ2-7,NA,CASSQVGGEYEQYF,TGCGCCAGCAGCCAAGTTGGAGGGGAATACGAGCAGTACTTC
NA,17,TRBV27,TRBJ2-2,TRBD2,CASSFRGRPGVPGELFF,TGTGCCAGCAGTTTTCGCGGGAGGCCCGGGGTACCCGGGGAGCTGTTTTTT
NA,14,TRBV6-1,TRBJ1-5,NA,CASSDTGIRQPQHF,TGTGCCAGCAGTGATACAGGGATTCGTCAGCCCCAGCATTTT
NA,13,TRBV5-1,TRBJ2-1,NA,CASRPGVDGEQFF,TGCGCCAGCAGGCCCGGGGTGGACGGTGAGCAGTTCTTC
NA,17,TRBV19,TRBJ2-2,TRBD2,CASTPRAGLAGAGELFF,TGTGCCAGTACCCCACGGGCTGGTCTAGCGGGAGCTGGGGAGCTGTTTTTT